Here is one TCR beta chain with its context. No antigen is known for it. The record originates from a study of cytomegalovirus exposure and HLA in healthy donors. The study, taken as a whole, reports: Previously analyzed data showed that most TCR beta V segments were productive at a frequency of about 90% or about 30%.

The PCR employed 60 Vbeta primers together with 13 Jbeta primers. The protocol was immunoSEQ multiplex PCR, while the TCRdb copy is restricted to in-frame clones and leaves out a portion. The data hold around 140,000 clones, with 60% to 80% observed a single time. The CDR3 loop spans 15 amino acids. V gave up 3 bases and J gave up 7 bases; unmatched junction bases: 6. Germline V gives CDR1 SGHTA, CDR2 FQGNSA. The chain has TRBV7-2 and TRBJ2-7; 13 nucleotides align to TRBD2. Sequencing was performed on PBMCs. The sequence was collected from a male donor in good health and CMV-seronegative. DNA for the CDR3: TGTGCCAGCAGCTTCGAAGTACTAGCGGGGGGGGAGCAGTACTTC. It codes for CASSFEVLAGGEQYF. Full variable domain (rest looked up from reference TRBV7-2 and TRBJ2-7): GAGVSQSPSNKVTEKGKDVELRCDPISGHTALYWYRQSLGQGLEFLIYFQGNSAPDKSGLPSDRFSAERTGGSVSTLTIQRTQQEDSAVYLCASSFEVLAGGEQYFGPGTRLTVT.